These T cell receptor beta chains were read from a single sample in a study of cytomegalovirus exposure and HLA in healthy donors. Sequencing was performed with immunoSEQ multiplex PCR; in TCRdb, only in-frame clones are kept and a portion is missing. This listing includes tens of thousands of clones. The sample consisted of PBMCs. The receptors come from a human donor in good health. The CDR3 runs from the conserved cysteine through the conserved F or W. D genes are given only for firm matches.

J gene: TRBJ1-5; D gene: .; V gene: TRBV19; CDR3 protein: CASSIGANQPQHF; CDR3 DNA: TGTGCCAGTAGTATAGGGGCTAATCAGCCCCAGCATTTT
J gene: TRBJ1-1; D gene: .; V gene: TRBV27; CDR3 protein: CATRERNTEAFF; CDR3 DNA: TGTGCCACCCGAGAGAGGAACACTGAAGCTTTCTTT
J gene: TRBJ2-7; D gene: .; V gene: TRBV2; CDR3 protein: CASSPGGSRSYEQYF; CDR3 DNA: TGTGCCAGCAGCCCTGGCGGCAGTAGATCCTACGAGCAGTACTTC
J gene: TRBJ1-2; D gene: .; V gene: TRBV28; CDR3 protein: CASSFYTGHHYGYTF; CDR3 DNA: TGTGCCAGCAGTTTTTACACTGGGCATCACTATGGCTACACCTTC
J gene: TRBJ2-3; D gene: .; V gene: TRBV30; CDR3 protein: CAWGFPSRGIRDTQYF; CDR3 DNA: TGTGCCTGGGGATTTCCGAGTCGCGGAATTAGAGATACGCAGTATTTT
J gene: TRBJ1-3; D gene: TRBD1; V gene: TRBV7-6; CDR3 protein: CASSLALGGFTDTIYF; CDR3 DNA: TGTGCCAGCAGCTTAGCGCTAGGGGGCTTCACGGACACCATATATTTT
J gene: TRBJ2-2; D gene: .; V gene: TRBV11-2; CDR3 protein: CASSWETGGELFF; CDR3 DNA: TGTGCCAGCAGCTGGGAGACAGGTGGGGAGCTGTTTTTT
J gene: TRBJ2-7; D gene: .; V gene: TRBV30; CDR3 protein: CASLTGTYEQYF; CDR3 DNA: TGTGCCTCTCTGACTGGAACCTACGAGCAGTACTTC
J gene: TRBJ1-5; D gene: .; V gene: TRBV6-1; CDR3 protein: CASSERMGNQPQHF; CDR3 DNA: TGTGCCAGCAGTGAGCGGATGGGCAATCAGCCCCAGCATTTT
J gene: TRBJ2-7; D gene: TRBD2; V gene: TRBV6-5; CDR3 protein: CASSYSRASGSYEQYF; CDR3 DNA: TGTGCCAGCAGTTACTCCCGGGCTAGCGGCTCCTACGAGCAGTACTTC
J gene: TRBJ2-7; D gene: .; V gene: TRBV5-6; CDR3 protein: CASSPESGQDYEQYF; CDR3 DNA: TGTGCCAGCAGCCCCGAGTCTGGGCAGGATTACGAGCAGTACTTC
J gene: TRBJ1-2; D gene: .; V gene: TRBV28; CDR3 protein: CASSSGPYNYGYTF; CDR3 DNA: TGTGCCAGCAGTTCTGGGCCTTACAACTATGGCTACACCTTC
J gene: TRBJ1-2; D gene: TRBD1; V gene: TRBV29-1; CDR3 protein: CSVLGTGTGYTF; CDR3 DNA: TGCAGCGTTTTAGGGACAGGGACCGGCTACACCTTC
J gene: TRBJ2-1; D gene: TRBD1; V gene: TRBV29-1; CDR3 protein: CSERTGVADNEQFF; CDR3 DNA: TGCAGCGAAAGGACAGGGGTTGCCGACAATGAGCAGTTCTTC
J gene: TRBJ1-4; D gene: .; V gene: TRBV5-1; CDR3 protein: CASSLRGGVGEKLFF; CDR3 DNA: TGCGCCAGCAGCTTGAGGGGGGGAGTTGGTGAAAAACTGTTTTTT
J gene: TRBJ2-7; D gene: TRBD1; V gene: TRBV30; CDR3 protein: CAWVGQGPSYEQYF; CDR3 DNA: TGTGCCTGGGTCGGACAGGGGCCGTCCTACGAGCAGTACTTC
J gene: TRBJ1-2; D gene: .; V gene: TRBV15; CDR3 protein: CATSRDPGGTYGYTF; CDR3 DNA: TGTGCCACCAGCAGAGATCCCGGAGGAACCTATGGCTACACCTTC
J gene: TRBJ1-1; D gene: TRBD1; V gene: TRBV11-3; CDR3 protein: CASSRDRGNTEDFF; CDR3 DNA: TGTGCCAGCAGCCGAGACAGGGGGAACACTGAAGATTTCTTT
J gene: TRBJ2-3; D gene: .; V gene: TRBV18; CDR3 protein: CASSAYTDTQYF; CDR3 DNA: TGTGCCAGCTCAGCCTACACAGATACGCAGTATTTT
J gene: TRBJ2-2; D gene: TRBD1; V gene: TRBV5-6; CDR3 protein: CASSRTGQTGELFF; CDR3 DNA: TGTGCCAGCAGCCGGACAGGGCAGACCGGGGAGCTGTTTTTT
J gene: TRBJ1-3; D gene: .; V gene: TRBV29-1; CDR3 protein: CSVWTADSGNTIYF; CDR3 DNA: TGCAGCGTTTGGACAGCAGACTCTGGAAACACCATATATTTT
J gene: TRBJ1-5; D gene: TRBD1; V gene: TRBV6-5; CDR3 protein: CASSPGQGINQPQHF; CDR3 DNA: TGTGCCAGCAGCCCGGGACAGGGGATCAATCAGCCCCAGCATTTT
J gene: TRBJ1-2; D gene: .; V gene: TRBV19; CDR3 protein: CASMGQAYGYTF; CDR3 DNA: TGTGCCAGTATGGGGCAGGCCTATGGCTACACCTTC
J gene: TRBJ1-1; D gene: .; V gene: TRBV30; CDR3 protein: CAQSSGATEAFF; CDR3 DNA: TGTGCCCAATCCTCCGGTGCCACTGAAGCTTTCTTT
J gene: TRBJ1-1; D gene: TRBD1; V gene: TRBV9; CDR3 protein: CASSPRQGWDTEAFF; CDR3 DNA: TGTGCCAGCAGCCCTCGACAGGGTTGGGACACTGAAGCTTTCTTT
J gene: TRBJ2-7; D gene: .; V gene: TRBV11-2; CDR3 protein: CASSLAGSSYEQYF; CDR3 DNA: TGTGCCAGCAGCTTAGCGGGGAGCTCCTACGAGCAGTACTTC
J gene: TRBJ2-1; D gene: .; V gene: TRBV4-1; CDR3 protein: CASSQDLGSTTYNEQFF; CDR3 DNA: TGCGCCAGCAGCCAAGATCTGGGTAGCACCACCTACAATGAGCAGTTCTTC
J gene: TRBJ2-1; D gene: TRBD1; V gene: TRBV28; CDR3 protein: CASRYGTGGYNEQFF; CDR3 DNA: TGTGCCAGCAGGTACGGGACAGGGGGCTACAATGAGCAGTTCTTC
J gene: TRBJ1-2; D gene: TRBD1; V gene: TRBV29-1; CDR3 protein: CSVEDGQGVGYTF; CDR3 DNA: TGCAGCGTTGAAGACGGCCAGGGGGTTGGCTACACCTTC
J gene: TRBJ2-7; D gene: .; V gene: TRBV28; CDR3 protein: CACGTVSYEQYF; CDR3 DNA: TGTGCCTGCGGGACAGTATCCTACGAGCAGTACTTC
J gene: TRBJ2-5; D gene: TRBD1; V gene: TRBV30; CDR3 protein: CAWSDDRGGETQYF; CDR3 DNA: TGTGCCTGGAGTGACGACAGGGGTGGAGAGACCCAGTACTTC
J gene: TRBJ1-6; D gene: TRBD1; V gene: TRBV11-2; CDR3 protein: CASSLVGGNSPLHF; CDR3 DNA: TGTGCCAGCAGCTTAGTAGGGGGCAACTCACCCCTCCACTTT
J gene: TRBJ2-7; D gene: TRBD2; V gene: TRBV15; CDR3 protein: CATSRSTSGAAYEQYF; CDR3 DNA: TGTGCCACCAGCAGATCGACTAGCGGGGCAGCCTACGAGCAGTACTTC
J gene: TRBJ2-5; D gene: TRBD1; V gene: TRBV6-1; CDR3 protein: CASSGLTGGGETQYF; CDR3 DNA: TGTGCCAGCAGTGGCCTGACAGGGGGCGGTGAGACCCAGTACTTC
J gene: TRBJ2-7; D gene: TRBD2; V gene: TRBV28; CDR3 protein: CASSFPGGQYEQYF; CDR3 DNA: TGTGCCAGCAGTTTCCCGGGGGGGCAGTACGAGCAGTACTTC
J gene: TRBJ2-1; D gene: TRBD2; V gene: TRBV9; CDR3 protein: CASSLRTSGSSYNEQFF; CDR3 DNA: TGTGCCAGCAGCCTCCGGACTAGCGGGAGCTCCTACAATGAGCAGTTCTTC
J gene: TRBJ2-5; D gene: TRBD2; V gene: TRBV5-4; CDR3 protein: CASSGVGGEETQYF; CDR3 DNA: TGTGCCAGCAGCGGAGTTGGGGGGGAAGAGACCCAGTACTTC
J gene: TRBJ2-5; D gene: TRBD2; V gene: TRBV5-8; CDR3 protein: CASSLSGGNQETQYF; CDR3 DNA: TGTGCCAGCAGCTTGTCCGGGGGGAATCAAGAGACCCAGTACTTC
J gene: TRBJ2-7; D gene: .; V gene: TRBV18; CDR3 protein: CASSPHPAGGEQYF; CDR3 DNA: TGTGCCAGCTCACCCCACCCGGCGGGCGGCGAGCAGTACTTC
J gene: TRBJ2-3; D gene: TRBD2; V gene: TRBV4-1; CDR3 protein: CASLAGPSTDTQYF; CDR3 DNA: TGCGCCAGCTTAGCGGGTCCTAGCACAGATACGCAGTATTTT
J gene: TRBJ1-2; D gene: .; V gene: TRBV28; CDR3 protein: CASTAPSGYGYTF; CDR3 DNA: TGTGCCAGCACTGCCCCCTCGGGCTATGGCTACACCTTC